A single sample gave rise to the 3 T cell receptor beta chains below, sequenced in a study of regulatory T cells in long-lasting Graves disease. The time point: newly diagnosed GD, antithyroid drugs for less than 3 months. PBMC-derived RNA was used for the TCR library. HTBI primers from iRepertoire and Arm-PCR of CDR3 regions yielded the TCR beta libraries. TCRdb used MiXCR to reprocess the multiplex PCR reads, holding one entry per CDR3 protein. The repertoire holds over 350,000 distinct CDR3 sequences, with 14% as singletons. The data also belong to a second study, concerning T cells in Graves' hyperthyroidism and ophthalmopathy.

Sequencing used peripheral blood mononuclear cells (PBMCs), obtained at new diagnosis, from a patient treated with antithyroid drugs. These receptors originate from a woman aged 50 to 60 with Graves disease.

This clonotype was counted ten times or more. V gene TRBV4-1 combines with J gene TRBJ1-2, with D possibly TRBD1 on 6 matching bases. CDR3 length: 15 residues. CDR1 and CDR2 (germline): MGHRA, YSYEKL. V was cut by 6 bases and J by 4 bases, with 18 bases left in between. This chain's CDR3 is CASRSTGTRGYGYTF. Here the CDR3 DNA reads TGCGCCAGCAGATCTACAGGGACCAGAGGCTATGGCTACACCTTC.

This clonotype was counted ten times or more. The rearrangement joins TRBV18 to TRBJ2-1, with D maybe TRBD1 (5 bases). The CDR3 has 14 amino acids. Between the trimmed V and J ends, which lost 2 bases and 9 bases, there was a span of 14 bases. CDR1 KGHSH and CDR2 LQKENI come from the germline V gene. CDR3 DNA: TGTGCCAGCTCACCAAATGAAAGACAGCCTGAGCAGTTCTTC. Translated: CASSPNERQPEQFF.

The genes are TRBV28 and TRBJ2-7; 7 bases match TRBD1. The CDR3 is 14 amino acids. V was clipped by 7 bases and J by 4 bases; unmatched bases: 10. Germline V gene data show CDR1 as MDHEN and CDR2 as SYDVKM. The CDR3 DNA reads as TGTGCCAGCACACCAAGAGGGGGCGCTTACGAGCAGTACTTC. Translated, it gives CASTPRGGAYEQYF.